The 2 T cell receptor beta chains below were found in one sample sequenced in a study of T-cell reconstitution after alpha-beta-depleted transplantation in children. Unique molecular identifiers tagged the TCRbeta library. TCRdb passed the PCR reads through MiXCR, listing each CDR3 protein once. Seen here are about 610,000 distinct CDR3 sequences, 25% to 30% observed once, and the top ten hold about a third. The sample was PBMCs, taken before TCRalphabeta/CD19-depleted stem cell transplant. These receptors all stem from a boy under two years old with Wiskott-Aldrich syndrome, due to receive a stem cell transplant.

The chain carries TRBV20-1 and TRBJ1-4, with D unclear. Germline V gene data show CDR1 as DFQATT and CDR2 as SNEGSKA (reference sequence). This CDR3 region has 11 residues. V was clipped by 5 bases and J by 7 bases, with 8 bases between them. The CDR3 protein is CSALSSEKLFF. For the CDR3, the DNA is TGCAGTGCTCTTTCCAGTGAAAAACTGTTTTTT.

This clonotype was counted a few times. V and J are TRBV12-3 or TRBV12-4 and TRBJ2-1; 8 bases line up with TRBD2. The V and J ends lost 5 bases and 3 bases, in that order; junction bases with no gene match: 9. This CDR3 contains 16 residues. The chain's CDR3 is CASSTRTSRYYNEQFF. DNA for the CDR3: TGTGCCAGCAGTACGAGGACTAGCAGGTACTACAATGAGCAGTTCTTC.